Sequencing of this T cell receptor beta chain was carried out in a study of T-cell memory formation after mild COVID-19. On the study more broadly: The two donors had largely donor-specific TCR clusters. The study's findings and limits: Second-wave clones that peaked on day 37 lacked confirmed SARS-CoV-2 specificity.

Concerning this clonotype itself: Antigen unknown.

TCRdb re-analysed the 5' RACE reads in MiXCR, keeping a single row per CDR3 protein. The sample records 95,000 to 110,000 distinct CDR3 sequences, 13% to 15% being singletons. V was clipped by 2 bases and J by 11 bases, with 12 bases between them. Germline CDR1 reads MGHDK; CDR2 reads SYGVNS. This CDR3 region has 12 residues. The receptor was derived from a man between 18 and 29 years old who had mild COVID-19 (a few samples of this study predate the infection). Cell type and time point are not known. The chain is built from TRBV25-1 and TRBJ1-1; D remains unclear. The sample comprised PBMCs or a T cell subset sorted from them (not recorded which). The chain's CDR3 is CASSEGTPEAFF. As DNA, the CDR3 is TGTGCCAGCAGTGAAGGTACTCCGGAGGCTTTCTTT.